Each of the 16 T cell receptor beta chains below was sequenced from the same sample in a study of blood T cell repertoires in COVID-19. Profiled with immunoSEQ multiplex PCR; TCRdb holds only in-frame clones, not every one. This sample yields 130,000 to 150,000 clones, of which roughly 76% are seen a single time; 7% to 9% belongs to the top ten. The sequenced sample was peripheral blood. These receptors all come from a human donor with acute or convalescent COVID-19. The donor label of this sample is uncertain.

The chain recombines TRBV2 with TRBJ2-3; TRBD2 aligns across 11 bases. Germline assignment: CDR1 SNHLY and CDR2 FYNNEI. V was clipped by 6 bases and J by 2 bases; unmatched bases: 4. The CDR3 contains 15 residues. The DNA for the CDR3 is TGTGCCAGCAGCCTAGCGGGGGGTAACACAGATACGCAGTATTTT. As protein: CASSLAGGNTDTQYF. Using reference TRBV2 and TRBJ2-3 for the parts outside the CDR3, the full variable domain is EPEVTQTPSHQVTQMGQEVILRCVPISNHLYFYWYRQILGQKVEFLVSFYNNEISEKSEIFDDQFSVERPDGSNFTLKIRSTKLEDSAMYFCASSLAGGNTDTQYFGPGTRLTVL.

This clone was found once. The chain carries TRBV5-8 and TRBJ2-7; 7 bases align to TRBD1. This CDR3 has 13 amino acids. Losses at the gene ends were 1 base for V and 9 bases for J; bases not matched to a gene: 7. Germline values: CDR1 SGHTS, CDR2 YDEGEE. The CDR3 region has the DNA TGTGCCAGCAGCTTGCCAGGGGGTGTAAGGCAGTACGTC. Protein sequence: CASSLPGGVRQYV.

The chain joins TRBV9 to TRBJ1-1, with TRBD1 identical over 8 bases. Germline V gives CDR1 SGDLS, CDR2 YYNGEE. V was clipped by 5 bases and J by 1 base; unmatched bases: 7. The CDR3 spans 15 residues. The CDR3 spells CASSPRTGSNTEAFF. CDR3 DNA: TGTGCCAGCAGTCCTCGGACAGGGTCGAACACTGAAGCTTTCTTT.

The chain recombines TRBV7-2 with TRBJ2-3, with D unclear. Germline loops: CDR1 SGHTA, CDR2 FQGNSA. The CDR3 has 15 amino acids. Trimming shortened V by 6 bases and J by 0 bases, and 13 bases separated the two germline ends. DNA for the CDR3: TGTGCCAGCAGTCGAACAGTAACTAGCACAGATACGCAGTATTTT. Translating it yields CASSRTVTSTDTQYF. Full variable domain (remainder filled in from reference TRBV7-2 and TRBJ2-3): GAGVSQSPSNKVTEKGKDVELRCDPISGHTALYWYRQSLGQGLEFLIYFQGNSAPDKSGLPSDRFSAERTGGSVSTLTIQRTQQEDSAVYLCASSRTVTSTDTQYFGPGTRLTVL.

The rearrangement links TRBV2 to TRBJ2-7, with 8 nucleotides matching TRBD1. V trimming: 4 bases; J trimming: 3 bases; junction bases outside the gene matches: 8. Germline CDR1 reads SNHLY; CDR2 reads FYNNEI. This CDR3 spans 15 amino acids. CDR3 protein: CASSGGRTGNYEQYV. CDR3 sequence (DNA): TGTGCCAGCAGTGGAGGTCGGACAGGGAACTACGAGCAGTACGTC.

V and J are TRBV5-6 and TRBJ2-3; 8 bases align to TRBD1. V gave up 6 bases and J gave up 3 bases; unmatched junction bases: 3. This CDR3 has 13 amino acids. Germline values: CDR1 SGHDT, CDR2 YYEEEE. The CDR3 loop reads CASNQGATDTQYF. The CDR3 DNA follows: TGTGCCAGCAACCAGGGGGCAACAGATACGCAGTATTTT.

This clone showed up just a few times. The rearrangement joins TRBV5-6 to TRBJ2-7; tentative D call: TRBD2 (5 bases). Germline V gene sequence: CDR1 SGHDT, CDR2 YYEEEE. The CDR3 loop spans 16 amino acids. The V end was cut by 4 bases, the J end by 1 base, with 18 bases between. The CDR3 loop is CASSPLSGKSSYEQYF. Written as DNA, the CDR3 is TGTGCCAGCAGCCCCCTCTCCGGGAAGAGTTCCTACGAGCAGTACTTC.

The rearrangement uses TRBV4-1 and TRBJ2-3, with 10 bases matching TRBD2. The CDR3 totals 16 residues. Germline CDR1 and CDR2: MGHRA and YSYEKL. V shed 2 bases and J 1 base; nucleotides not matched to a gene: 3. CDR3 sequence reads: CASSQLLAGGTDTQYF. The CDR3 nucleotides are TGCGCCAGCAGCCAACTTCTAGCGGGGGGCACAGATACGCAGTATTTT.

The V and J genes are TRBV7-9 and TRBJ1-1; unclear D gene. The CDR3 contains 13 residues. V was pared by 5 bases and J by 0 bases, with 7 bases between. CDR1 and CDR2 (germline): SEHNR, FQNEAQ (reference sequence). The CDR3 bases are TGTGCCAGCAGCAGAGAGGTGAACACTGAAGCTTTCTTT. It codes for CASSREVNTEAFF. Drawing the rest from reference TRBV7-9 and TRBJ1-1, the complete variable domain is DTGVSQNPRHKITKRGQNVTFRCDPISEHNRLYWYRQTLGQGPEFLTYFQNEAQLEKSRLLSDRFSAERPKGSFSTLEIQRTEQGDSAMYLCASSREVNTEAFFGQGTRLTVV.

The rearrangement joins TRBV7-8 to TRBJ1-3, with 7 bases that match TRBD1. The J segment lost 1 base and the V segment lost 1 base, leaving 1 base of the junction unmatched. The V gene's germline CDR1 is SGHVS and CDR2 FQNEAQ. The CDR3 length is 15 residues. CDR3 coding DNA: TGTGCCAGCAGCTTAGGCAGGGGGTCTGGAAACACCATATATTTT. This gives the protein CASSLGRGSGNTIYF.

The chain has TRBV28 and TRBJ1-1, with unresolved D. Germline CDR1 MDHEN, CDR2 SYDVKM. This CDR3 is 12 amino acids long. V dropped 8 bases and J dropped 0 bases, with 7 bases sitting between them. CDR3 residues: CASAGMNTEAFF. CDR3 in DNA: TGTGCCAGCGCAGGAATGAACACTGAAGCTTTCTTT.

The chain links TRBV24-1 to TRBJ1-1; 8 bases align to TRBD1. With V trimmed by 10 bases and J by 0 bases, 9 bases remained unmatched. There are 15 residues in the CDR3. Germline CDR1 is KGHDR and CDR2 is SFDVKD. The CDR3 spells CATSRTGSMNTEAFF. As DNA, the CDR3 is TGTGCCACTTCTCGGACAGGGAGCATGAACACTGAAGCTTTCTTT.

The rearrangement links TRBV7-9 to TRBJ1-1, with 8 positions matching TRBD1. Per germline, CDR1 SEHNR and CDR2 FQNEAQ (reference sequence). CDR3 size: 16 residues. V lost 3 bases to trimming and J lost 0 bases; unmatched junction nucleotides: 6. CDR3 nucleotide sequence: TGTGCCAGCAGCTTTAGAGGGACAGGTATGAACACTGAAGCTTTCTTT. As protein: CASSFRGTGMNTEAFF.

The rearrangement joins TRBV12-5 to TRBJ1-1; TRBD1 aligns across 12 bases. Germline V gives CDR1 LGHNT, CDR2 FRNRAP. The V segment lost 7 bases and the J segment 4 bases; nucleotides outside the gene matches: 7. The length of the CDR3 is 15 residues. In DNA form, the CDR3 reads TGTGCTAGTGCCAAAGGGACAGGGGGCGTCACTGAAGCTTTCTTT. Encoded protein: CASAKGTGGVTEAFF.

The chain links TRBV5-1 to TRBJ2-2, with a weak D call TRBD1 (5 bases). This CDR3 is built from 15 residues. CDR1 and CDR2 from the germline V gene are SGHRS and YFSETQ. V was cut by 4 bases and J by 7 bases, with 17 bases left in between. This CDR3 reads CASSLSAATDGELFF. The CDR3 DNA reads as TGCGCCAGCAGCCTCAGTGCGGCGACAGACGGGGAGCTGTTTTTT.

The chain joins TRBV4-1 to TRBJ2-3; 12 bases map to TRBD1. The CDR3 covers 16 residues. After removal of 3 bases from V and 7 bases from J, the junction contained 8 bases not matched to a gene. Germline assignment: CDR1 MGHRA and CDR2 YSYEKL. As DNA, the CDR3 is TGCGCCAGCAGCCATTTCGGGACAGGGGGCAAAAATACGCAGTATTTT. This codes for CASSHFGTGGKNTQYF.